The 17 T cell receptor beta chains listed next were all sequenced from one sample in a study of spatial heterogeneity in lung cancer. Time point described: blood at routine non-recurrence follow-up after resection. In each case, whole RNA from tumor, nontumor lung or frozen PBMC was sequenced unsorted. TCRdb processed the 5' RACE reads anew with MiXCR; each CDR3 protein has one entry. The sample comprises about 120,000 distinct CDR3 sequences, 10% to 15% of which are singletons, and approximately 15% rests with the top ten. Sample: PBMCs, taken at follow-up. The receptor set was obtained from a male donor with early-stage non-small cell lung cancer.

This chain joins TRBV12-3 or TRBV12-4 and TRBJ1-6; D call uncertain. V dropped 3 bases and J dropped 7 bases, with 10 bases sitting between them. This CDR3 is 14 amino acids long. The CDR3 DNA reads TGTGCCAGCAGTTTTGGCCAGAGAAATTCACCCCTCCACTTT. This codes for CASSFGQRNSPLHF.

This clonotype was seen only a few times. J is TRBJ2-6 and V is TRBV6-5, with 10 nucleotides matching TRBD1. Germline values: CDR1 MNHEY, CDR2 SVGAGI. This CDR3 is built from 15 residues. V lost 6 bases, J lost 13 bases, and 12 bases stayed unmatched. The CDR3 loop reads CASRTGGTGAGVLTF. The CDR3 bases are TGTGCCAGCAGAACCGGAGGGACAGGGGCGGGTGTCCTGACTTTC.

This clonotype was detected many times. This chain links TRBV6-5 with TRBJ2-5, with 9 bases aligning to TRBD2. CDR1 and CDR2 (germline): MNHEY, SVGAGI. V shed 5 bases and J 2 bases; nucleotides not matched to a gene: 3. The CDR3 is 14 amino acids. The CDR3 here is CASSTGLAQETQYF. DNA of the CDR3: TGTGCCAGCAGTACCGGACTAGCGCAAGAGACCCAGTACTTC.

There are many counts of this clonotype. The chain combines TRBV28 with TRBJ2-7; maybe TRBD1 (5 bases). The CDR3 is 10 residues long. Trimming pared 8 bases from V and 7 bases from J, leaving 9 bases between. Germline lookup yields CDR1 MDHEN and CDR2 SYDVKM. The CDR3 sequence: CASQGLEQYF. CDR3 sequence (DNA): TGTGCCAGCCAGGGCCTAGAGCAGTACTTC.

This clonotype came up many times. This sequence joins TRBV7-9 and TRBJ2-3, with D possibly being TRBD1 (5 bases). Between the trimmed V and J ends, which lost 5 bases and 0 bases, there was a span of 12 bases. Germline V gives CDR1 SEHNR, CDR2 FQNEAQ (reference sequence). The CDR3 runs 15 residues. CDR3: CASSPSGSSTDTQYF. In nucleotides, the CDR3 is TGTGCCAGCAGCCCATCAGGGTCTAGCACAGATACGCAGTATTTT.

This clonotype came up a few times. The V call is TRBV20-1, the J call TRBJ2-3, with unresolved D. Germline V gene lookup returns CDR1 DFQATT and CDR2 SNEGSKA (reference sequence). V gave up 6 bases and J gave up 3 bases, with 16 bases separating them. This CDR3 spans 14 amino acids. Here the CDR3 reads CSAFPGLRTDTQYF. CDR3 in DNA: TGCAGTGCATTTCCCGGTCTAAGGACAGATACGCAGTATTTT.

The CDR3 nucleotides are TGTGCCAGCACCCCCGACACCCACACTGAAGCTTTCTTT. It specifies CASTPDTHTEAFF. V usage is TRBV6-5 and J usage is TRBJ1-1; D ambiguous. Per germline, CDR1 MNHEY and CDR2 SVGAGI. V lost 7 bases and J 3 bases, leaving 12 bases between the germline ends. The CDR3 is 13 amino acids.

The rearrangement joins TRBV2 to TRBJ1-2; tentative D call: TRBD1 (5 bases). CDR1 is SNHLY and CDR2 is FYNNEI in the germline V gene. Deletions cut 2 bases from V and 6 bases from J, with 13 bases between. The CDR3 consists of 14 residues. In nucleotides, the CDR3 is TGTGCCAGCAGTGAACAGGGTTTTACGAATGGCTACACCTTC. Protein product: CASSEQGFTNGYTF.

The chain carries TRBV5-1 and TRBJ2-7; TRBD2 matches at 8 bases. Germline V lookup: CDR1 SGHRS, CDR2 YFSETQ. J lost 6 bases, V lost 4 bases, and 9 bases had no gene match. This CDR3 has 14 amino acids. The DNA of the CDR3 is TGCGCCAGCAGCCCGGGGGGGACTCAGCGCGAGCAGTACTTC. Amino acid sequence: CASSPGGTQREQYF.

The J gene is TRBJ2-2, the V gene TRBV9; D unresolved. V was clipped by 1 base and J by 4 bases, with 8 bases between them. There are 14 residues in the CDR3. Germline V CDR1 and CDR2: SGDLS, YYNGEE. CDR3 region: CASSVLTATGELFF. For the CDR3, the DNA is TGTGCCAGCAGCGTATTGACGGCCACCGGGGAGCTGTTTTTT.

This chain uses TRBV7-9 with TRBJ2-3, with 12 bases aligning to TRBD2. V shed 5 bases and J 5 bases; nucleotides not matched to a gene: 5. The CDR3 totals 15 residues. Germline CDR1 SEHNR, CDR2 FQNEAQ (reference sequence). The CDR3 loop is CASSLTSGGGDTQYF. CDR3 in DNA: TGTGCCAGCAGCCTGACTAGCGGGGGAGGAGATACGCAGTATTTT.

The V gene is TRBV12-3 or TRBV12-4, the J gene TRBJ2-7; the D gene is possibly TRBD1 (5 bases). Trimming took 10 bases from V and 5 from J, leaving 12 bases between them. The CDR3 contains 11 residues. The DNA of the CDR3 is TGTGCCACCCGAAAGGGGCACGAGCAGTACTTC. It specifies CATRKGHEQYF.

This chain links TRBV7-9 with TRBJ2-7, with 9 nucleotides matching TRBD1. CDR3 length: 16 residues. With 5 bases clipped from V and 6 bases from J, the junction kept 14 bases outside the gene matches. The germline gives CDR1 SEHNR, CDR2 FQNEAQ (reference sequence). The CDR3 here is CASSLTAGQGGAEQYF. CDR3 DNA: TGTGCCAGCAGCCTCACAGCGGGACAGGGTGGGGCCGAGCAGTACTTC.

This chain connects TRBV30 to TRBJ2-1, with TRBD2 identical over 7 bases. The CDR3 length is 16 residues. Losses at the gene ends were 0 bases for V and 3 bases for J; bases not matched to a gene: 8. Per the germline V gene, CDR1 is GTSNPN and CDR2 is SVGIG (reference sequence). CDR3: CAWSVSTSAYYNEQFF. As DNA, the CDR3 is TGTGCCTGGAGTGTGAGTACTAGCGCTTACTACAATGAGCAGTTCTTC. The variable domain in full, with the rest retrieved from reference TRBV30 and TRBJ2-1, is SQTIHQWPATLVQPVGSPLSLECTVEGTSNPNLYWYRQAAGRGLQLLFYSVGIGQISSEVPQNLSASRPQDRQFILSSKKLLLSDSGFYLCAWSVSTSAYYNEQFFGPGTRLTVL.

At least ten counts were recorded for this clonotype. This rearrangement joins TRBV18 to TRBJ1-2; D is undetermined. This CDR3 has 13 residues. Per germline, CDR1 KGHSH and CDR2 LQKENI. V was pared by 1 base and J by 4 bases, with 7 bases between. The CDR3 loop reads CASSPQGGYGYTF. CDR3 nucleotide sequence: TGTGCCAGCTCACCACAGGGAGGCTATGGCTACACCTTC.

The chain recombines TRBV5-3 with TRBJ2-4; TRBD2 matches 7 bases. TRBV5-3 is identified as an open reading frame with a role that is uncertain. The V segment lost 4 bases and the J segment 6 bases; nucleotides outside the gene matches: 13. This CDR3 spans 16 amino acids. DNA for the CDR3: TGTGCCAGAAGCCCCCGTCCCGGGGAGGGCCGAAACATTCAGTACTTC. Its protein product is CARSPRPGEGRNIQYF.

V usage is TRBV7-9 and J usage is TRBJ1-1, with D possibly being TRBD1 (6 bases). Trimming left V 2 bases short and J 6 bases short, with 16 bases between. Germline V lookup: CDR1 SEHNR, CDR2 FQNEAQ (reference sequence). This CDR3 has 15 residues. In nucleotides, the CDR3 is TGTGCCAGCAGCTTAAATAACAGGGAGAAGGCTGAAGCTTTCTTT. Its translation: CASSLNNREKAEAFF.